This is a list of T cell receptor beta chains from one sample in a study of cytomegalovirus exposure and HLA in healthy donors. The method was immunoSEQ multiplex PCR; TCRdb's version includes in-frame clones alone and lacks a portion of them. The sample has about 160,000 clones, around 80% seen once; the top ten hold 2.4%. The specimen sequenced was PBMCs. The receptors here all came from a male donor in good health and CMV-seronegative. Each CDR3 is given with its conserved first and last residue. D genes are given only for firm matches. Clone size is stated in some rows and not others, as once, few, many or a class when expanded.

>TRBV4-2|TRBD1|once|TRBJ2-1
CASSQVGTGHNEQFF
TGTGCCAGCAGCCAAGTAGGGACAGGGCACAATGAGCAGTTCTTC
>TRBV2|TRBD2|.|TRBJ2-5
CASSEGVLAGGVSYF
TGTGCCAGCAGTGAGGGAGTACTAGCGGGAGGGGTTAGTTACTTC
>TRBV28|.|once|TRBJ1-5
CASSLGGALIKPQHF
TGTGCCAGCAGTTTAGGAGGGGCCCTAATTAAGCCCCAGCATTTT
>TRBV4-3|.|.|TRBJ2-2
CASSQRGAPNTGELFF
TGCGCCAGCAGCCAACGGGGGGCCCCGAACACCGGGGAGCTGTTTTTT
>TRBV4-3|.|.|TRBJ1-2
CASSQEWGGSSGYPF
TGCGCCAGCAGCCAAGAGTGGGGGGGGAGTAGCGGCTACCCCTTC
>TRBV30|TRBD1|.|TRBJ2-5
CAWSVQDRGGETQYF
TGTGCCTGGAGTGTTCAAGACAGGGGGGGAGAGACCCAGTACTTC
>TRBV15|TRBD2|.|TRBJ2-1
CATSRGGGTRDRNEQFF
TGTGCCACCAGCAGAGGGGGGGGGACTAGGGACCGCAATGAGCAGTTCTTC
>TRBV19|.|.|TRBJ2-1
CASSIRGGTSPEQFF
TGTGCCAGTAGTATTAGGGGCGGGACCTCCCCCGAGCAGTTCTTC
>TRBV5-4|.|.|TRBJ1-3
CASSLGGLVSGNTIYF
TGTGCCAGCAGCTTGGGAGGCCTGGTATCTGGAAACACCATATATTTT
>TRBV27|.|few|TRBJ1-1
CASSLGEANTEAFF
TGTGCCAGCAGTCTAGGGGAGGCGAACACTGAAGCTTTCTTT
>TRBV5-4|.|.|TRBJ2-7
CASSSETGTASGSYEQYF
TGTGCCAGCAGCTCCGAGACAGGGACGGCTAGCGGGTCCTACGAGCAGTACTTC
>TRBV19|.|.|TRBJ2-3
CASSSSGVSTDTQYF
TGTGCCAGTAGTAGCTCAGGGGTCAGCACAGATACGCAGTATTTT
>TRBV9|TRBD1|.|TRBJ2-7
CASSATGVGEQYF
TGTGCCAGCAGCGCAACAGGGGTGGGCGAGCAGTACTTC
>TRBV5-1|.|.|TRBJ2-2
CASSLTSNTGELFF
TGCGCCAGCAGCTTGACTAGTAACACCGGGGAGCTGTTTTTT
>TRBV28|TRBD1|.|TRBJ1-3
CASSQGGTGNTIYF
TGTGCCAGTTCACAGGGGGGAACTGGAAACACCATATATTTT
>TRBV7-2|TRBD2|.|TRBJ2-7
CASSRLAGGYEQYF
TGTGCCAGCAGCCGATTAGCGGGGGGCTACGAGCAGTACTTC
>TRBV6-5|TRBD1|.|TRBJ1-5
CASRDRTGGNQPQHF
TGTGCCAGCAGGGACCGGACAGGGGGCAATCAGCCCCAGCATTTT
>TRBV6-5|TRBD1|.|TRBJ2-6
CASRPSRQGDNVLTF
TGTGCCAGCAGACCCTCACGACAGGGAGACAACGTCCTGACTTTC
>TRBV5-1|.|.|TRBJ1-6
CASSLGREGSPLHF
TGCGCCAGCAGCTTAGGCAGAGAGGGTTCACCCCTCCACTTT
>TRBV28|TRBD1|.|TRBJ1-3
CASAQGAAGGNTIYF
TGTGCCAGCGCGCAGGGGGCCGCCGGCGGAAACACCATATATTTT
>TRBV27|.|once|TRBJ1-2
CASSLQGLIGYTF
TGTGCCAGCAGCCTCCAGGGGCTTATTGGCTACACCTTC
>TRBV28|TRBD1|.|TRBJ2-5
CASSSTRTGIVKETQYF
TGTGCCAGCAGCTCCACCAGGACAGGGATTGTTAAAGAGACCCAGTACTTC
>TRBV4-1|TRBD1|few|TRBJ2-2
CASSQPRTGLTGELFF
TGCGCCAGCAGCCAACCTAGGACAGGGCTCACCGGGGAGCTGTTTTTT
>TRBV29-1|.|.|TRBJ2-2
CSVAATRDTGELFF
TGCAGCGTTGCGGCGACTAGGGACACCGGGGAGCTGTTTTTT
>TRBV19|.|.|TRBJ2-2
CASNPGLPNTGELFF
TGTGCCAGTAATCCGGGACTTCCGAACACCGGGGAGCTGTTTTTT
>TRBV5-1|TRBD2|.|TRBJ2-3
CASSFTTTSGGTDTQYF
TGCGCCAGCAGCTTTACAACGACTAGCGGGGGCACAGATACGCAGTATTTT